Below are 6 T cell receptor beta chains sequenced from a single sample in a study of Graves' ophthalmopathy and Graves' hyperthyroidism. Amplified TCR beta CDR3 regions were obtained using RNA transcripts as template. HTBI primers were employed in first-round RT-PCR, then a second-round multiplex PCR followed. One entry per CDR3 protein results from TCRdb running MiXCR on the multiplex PCR reads. This table has 35,000 to 45,000 distinct CDR3 sequences, around half appearing once. The sample comprised peripheral blood. The receptors stem from an adult woman with stable Graves' hyperthyroidism.

This clonotype was recorded at least ten times. The chain combines TRBV7-9 with TRBJ2-5; 7 nucleotides align to TRBD1. V was clipped by 5 bases and J by 1 base; unmatched bases: 13. The CDR3 loop spans 17 amino acids. CDR1 is SEHNR, CDR2 FQNEAQ, per germline (reference sequence). Here the CDR3 reads CASSQKGAGAVQETQYF. The CDR3 region has the DNA TGTGCCAGCAGCCAAAAGGGGGCTGGTGCCGTCCAAGAGACCCAGTACTTC.

This clonotype was detected many times. This chain links TRBV5-1 with TRBJ2-1; 7 bases match TRBD1. Germline trimming cut 4 bases from V and 5 bases from J; bases unmatched to any gene: 12. The CDR3 length is 16 residues. The germline CDR1 and CDR2 sequences are SGHRS and YFSETQ. This chain's CDR3 is CASSDLDRARNNEQFF. CDR3 bases: TGCGCCAGCAGCGACCTCGACAGGGCTAGAAACAATGAGCAGTTCTTC. Complete variable domain (other parts from reference TRBV5-1 and TRBJ2-1): KAGVTQTPRYLIKTRGQQVTLSCSPISGHRSVSWYQQTPGQGLQFLFEYFSETQRNKGNFPGRFSGRQFSNSRSEMNVSTLELGDSALYLCASSDLDRARNNEQFFGPGTRLTVL.

To note about this clonotype: Its ends do not fully match the called genes, so a read error is possible. The chain carries TRBV9 and TRBJ2-7; weak D call: TRBD2 (6 bases). Germline V gene data show CDR1 as SGDLS and CDR2 as YYNGEE. CDR3 length equals 15 residues. The CDR3 protein is CASSPGTGYSYGQYF. As DNA, the CDR3 is TGCGCCAGCAGCCCCGGGACTGGGTACTCCTACGGGCAGTACTTC.

A remark on this clonotype: This may arise from a read error, as a much more abundant clone is one base away. The V and J genes are TRBV7-9 and TRBJ2-5; 8 bases are shared with TRBD2. The CDR3 is 14 residues long. Germline-derived CDR1 and CDR2 are SEHNR and FQNEAQ (reference sequence). For the CDR3, the DNA is TGTGCCAGCAGCTTAAGCGGGAGTGTGGAGACCCAGCACTTC. It translates to CASSLSGSVETQHF.

This clonotype was seen ten or more times. The rearrangement joins TRBV20-1 to TRBJ1-1, with TRBD1 as a possible D gene (5 bases). V dropped 1 base and J dropped 0 bases, with 12 bases sitting between them. This CDR3 is built from 15 residues. Germline values: CDR1 DFQATT, CDR2 SNEGSKA (reference sequence). The CDR3 nucleotides read TGCAGTGCTAGAGCCCTGACAGATATGAACACTGAAGCTTTCTTT. It is translated as CSARALTDMNTEAFF.

The genes are TRBV7-8 and TRBJ1-2, with 10 bases that match TRBD1. This CDR3 comprises 15 residues. Trimming removed 6 bases from V and 4 bases from J; junction bases left unmatched: 8. From germline, CDR1 is SGHVS and CDR2 FQNEAQ. The CDR3 loop is CASSPGTGASYGYTF. For the CDR3, the DNA is TGTGCCAGCAGTCCCGGGACAGGGGCCTCCTATGGCTACACCTTC. The whole variable domain, remainder taken from reference TRBV7-8 and TRBJ1-2, is GAGVSQSPRYKVAKRGQDVALRCDPISGHVSLFWYQQALGQGPEFLTYFQNEAQLDKSGLPSDRFFAERPEGSVSTLKIQRTQQEDSAVYLCASSPGTGASYGYTFGSGTRLTVV.